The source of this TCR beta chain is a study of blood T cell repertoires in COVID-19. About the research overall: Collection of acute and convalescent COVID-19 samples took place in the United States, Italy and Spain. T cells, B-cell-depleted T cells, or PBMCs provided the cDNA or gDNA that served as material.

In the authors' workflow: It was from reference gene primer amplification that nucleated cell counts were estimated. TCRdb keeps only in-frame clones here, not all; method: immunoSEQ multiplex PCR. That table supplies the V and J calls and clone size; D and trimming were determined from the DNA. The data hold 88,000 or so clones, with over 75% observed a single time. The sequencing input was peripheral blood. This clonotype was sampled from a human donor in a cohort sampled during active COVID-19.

CDR3 region: CASRPGTSGGLLQETQYF. The CDR3 DNA follows: TGTGCCAGCAGGCCAGGGACTAGCGGGGGACTGCTCCAAGAGACCCAGTACTTC. The chain couples TRBV2 to TRBJ2-5; 14 bases are shared with TRBD2. Unmatched junction bases numbered 10, after V lost 6 bases and J lost 1 base. The CDR3 is 18 amino acids. Germline V gene data show CDR1 as SNHLY and CDR2 as FYNNEI.